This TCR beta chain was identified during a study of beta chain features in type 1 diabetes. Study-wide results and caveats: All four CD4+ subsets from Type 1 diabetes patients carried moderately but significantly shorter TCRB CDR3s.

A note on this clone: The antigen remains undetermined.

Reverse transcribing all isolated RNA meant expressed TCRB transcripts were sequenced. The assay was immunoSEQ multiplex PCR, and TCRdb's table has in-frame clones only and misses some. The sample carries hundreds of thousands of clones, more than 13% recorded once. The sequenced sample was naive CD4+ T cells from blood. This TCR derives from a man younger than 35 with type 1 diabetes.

CDR3 loop: CASSWTDRNQPQHF. The CDR3 nucleotides are TGTGCCAGCAGCTGGACAGACCGAAATCAGCCCCAGCATTTT. This chain uses TRBV7-9 with TRBJ1-5, with a possible D match to TRBD1 (6 bases). Trimming stripped 4 bases from V and 4 bases from J, with 11 bases between. This CDR3 contains 14 residues. Looked up from germline, CDR1 is SEHNR and CDR2 is FQNEAQ (reference sequence). The full variable domain, in which reference TRBV7-9 and TRBJ1-5 provide the parts outside the CDR3, is DTGVSQNPRHKITKRGQNVTFRCDPISEHNRLYWYRQTLGQGPEFLTYFQNEAQLEKSRLLSDRFSAERPKGSFSTLEIQRTEQGDSAMYLCASSWTDRNQPQHFGDGTRLSIL.